This record covers a single T cell receptor beta chain. Its antigen is not identified. Germline values: CDR1 PRHDT, CDR2 FYEKMQ (reference sequence). This CDR3 comprises 17 residues. The junction had 13 bases not matched to a gene; V was cut back by 5 bases and J by 1 base. It was with 60 Vbeta and 13 Jbeta primers that the PCR ran. Only in-frame clones appear in the TCRdb table, and some are missing; sequencing was by immunoSEQ multiplex PCR. The sample comprises roughly 100,000 clones, around 70% of which are singletons, and 3.2% rests with the top ten. This sample was included in a study of cytomegalovirus exposure and HLA in healthy donors. Notes on the study in general: Rarity held for most TCR sequences, but there were some public TCRs that occurred in many donors.

The J gene is TRBJ2-5, the V gene TRBV13; TRBD2 agrees at 7 bases. Sequencing was performed on PBMCs. This sequence originates from a man under 40 in good health and CMV-seronegative. The CDR3 protein is CASSPRGPSSGQETQYF. The CDR3 DNA reads as TGTGCCAGCAGCCCTCGGGGCCCCTCTAGCGGCCAAGAGACCCAGTACTTC.